The rows below give T cell receptor beta chains drawn from one sample of a study of blood T cell repertoires in COVID-19. Profiling relied on immunoSEQ multiplex PCR, and the TCRdb table lists in-frame clones only, not all of them. The sample lists about 300,000 clones, 65% to 90% occurring once. Sequenced: peripheral blood. The receptors were sampled from a human donor in a cohort sampled during active COVID-19. The CDR3 runs from the conserved cysteine through the conserved F or W. A D gene is named only where the DNA matches it firmly.

d_gene	v_gene	j_gene	CDR3aa
-	TRBV28	TRBJ2-3	CASRRGLNTDTQYF
-	TRBV19	TRBJ2-7	CASSLASDSYEQYF
TRBD1	TRBV6-5	TRBJ2-3	CATGTVTDTQYF
-	TRBV19	TRBJ1-3	CASINVGFSGNTIYF
TRBD1	TRBV28	TRBJ1-1	CASSRPPGQGADTEAFF
TRBD2	TRBV18	TRBJ2-7	CASSQRTSEGEQYF
TRBD1	TRBV28	TRBJ1-4	CASSRQGAGEKLFF
-	TRBV7-8	TRBJ2-7	CASSPRVKSGLPRSYEQYF
-	TRBV13	TRBJ1-6	CASGAGNSPLHF
TRBD2	TRBV6-2/TRBV6-3	TRBJ2-1	CASSLSGRSNNEQFF
-	TRBV28	TRBJ2-1	CASKRGWVRDNPSTEQFF
TRBD2	TRBV5-4	TRBJ2-5	CASSLARGEPARETQYF
-	TRBV10-2	TRBJ1-2	CASSVSTTANYGYTF
TRBD1	TRBV3-1/TRBV3-2	TRBJ2-1	CASSPGTGSSYNEQFF
TRBD2	TRBV28	TRBJ2-5	CASSSRGRAFGEETQYF
TRBD2	TRBV3-1/TRBV3-2	TRBJ2-5	CASRSGGETQYF
-	TRBV27	TRBJ2-1	CASSSWGPNEQFF
TRBD1	TRBV11-3	TRBJ2-3	CASSPQTGGDKDTQYF
-	TRBV19	TRBJ1-2	CASSKSSPPYGYTF
TRBD2	TRBV7-2	TRBJ2-5	CASSQTSGRTRETQYF
TRBD2	TRBV9	TRBJ2-1	CASSVELAGGGTYNEQFF
TRBD2	TRBV5-4	TRBJ2-7	CASSSPGGAGVYEQYF
-	TRBV29-1	TRBJ1-2	CIGTTNNYGYTF
-	TRBV18	TRBJ2-7	CASSPTQVLEYEQYF
-	TRBV18	TRBJ2-5	CASSPLPGGSRLETQYF
TRBD2	TRBV7-2	TRBJ2-3	CASSLSGLALGDTQYF
-	TRBV7-9	TRBJ2-7	CASSGVQGAYEQYF
TRBD1	TRBV27	TRBJ2-6	CASRKQGEGANVLTF
TRBD2	TRBV20-1	TRBJ2-1	CSASHSGIGNEQFF
-	TRBV7-6	TRBJ2-6	CASSFSGANVLTF
-	TRBV28	TRBJ1-2	CASRIGGGGLEYGYTF
-	TRBV5-1	TRBJ2-2	CASMVRGDTGELFF
-	TRBV3-1/TRBV3-2	TRBJ1-1	CASSHLGGMNTEAFF
-	TRBV5-1	TRBJ1-4	CASSLGYRDEKLFF
TRBD1	TRBV27	TRBJ2-2	CATRGRGPSTNTGELFF
TRBD2	TRBV7-2	TRBJ2-3	CASSLLGAGVPDTQYF
-	TRBV5-1	TRBJ1-3	CASSKTRGNTIYF
-	TRBV7-2	TRBJ1-2	CASSLGAGYGYTF
TRBD1	TRBV20-1	TRBJ2-4	CSARQGTGQYF
TRBD1	TRBV6-6	TRBJ2-7	CASSLGQGFFEQYF
TRBD2	TRBV7-3	TRBJ2-1	CASSTSGTSGRGEQFF
TRBD1	TRBV28	TRBJ2-2	CASSRQGAAGELFF
TRBD2	TRBV27	TRBJ2-7	CASSPVLAVSSYEQYF
-	TRBV6-1	TRBJ1-1	CASSEARGAVNTEAFF
TRBD2	TRBV28	TRBJ2-7	CASSGTSGSLTYEQYF
-	TRBV27	TRBJ1-5	CASSPVNSDQPQHF
TRBD1	TRBV5-1	TRBJ1-4	CASSRGTGSNEKLFF
TRBD2	TRBV5-1	TRBJ2-7	CASSLELAGGLDEQYF
-	TRBV7-3	TRBJ1-1	CASSLRAAGGGTEAFF
TRBD2	TRBV28	TRBJ2-7	CASSSPGERGSYEQYF
TRBD1	TRBV7-9	TRBJ2-5	CASRIWKDRGEETQYF
-	TRBV6-6	TRBJ1-2	CASSYPLGVGGGGYTF
-	TRBV12-3/TRBV12-4	TRBJ2-1	CASSLGGEQFF
-	TRBV7-8	TRBJ1-2	CASSLAIRSDGYTF
-	TRBV18	TRBJ2-2	CASSRDSSNTGELFF